This entry is about one T cell receptor (beta chain). This receptor's antigen is unknown. No per-base quality is available; no much larger clone lies one base away. Looking up the germline V gene (reference sequence) yields CDR1 SEHNR and CDR2 FQNEAQ. Inclusive of the bounding cysteine and phenylalanine, the CDR3 is 14 residues long. Just CDR3 DNA is preserved here, 42 bases in frame from base 1. From V the trimming removes 6 bases and from J it removes 3 bases, while the gene matches leave 7 bases of the junction unaccounted for. The source of the sample is a study of cytomegalovirus exposure and HLA in healthy donors (dated by TCRdb to 2016 to 2017). With regard to the full study: An earlier analysis of roughly 610 of the donors reported 276 Gb of sequence data and 117 million unique TCR beta sequences obtained from roughly 170 million T cells. Using immunosequencing, the study profiled T cell repertoires from 666 subjects and related those repertoires to cytomegalovirus serostatus. Donor age, sex, ethnicity and CMV serostatus were compiled together with the repertoire data. HLA typing included class I and class II loci at four-digit resolution. In a later analysis, previously published TCR beta repertoires from fewer than 750 donors were re-analyzed and high-resolution HLA genotyping was added so that TCR occurrence patterns could be studied. The genetic ancestry cluster associated with self-reported Caucasian donors included 65% to 90% of the approximately 400 genotyped donors. In a later genetic analysis, genome-wide SNP genotypes for about 65% of the 666 donors were used, and that subset was treated as a discovery cohort. A few DR-DQ haplotypes were treated as single units for association and clustering because of strong linkage in the cohort. About 300 gigabases of sequencing data and roughly 80 million unique TCR sequences made up an early release that covered approximately 650 HLA-typed donors. The study combined high-throughput TCR immunosequencing, statistical association of individual TCRs with disease status, and machine learning to predict cytomegalovirus infection status. Besides the first cohort of around 700 subjects, a separate validation cohort made up of 120 different subjects was used. Every repertoire in the discovery cohort had been generated on one and the same sequencing platform. An earlier analysis of several hundred of the donors applied high-throughput TCR beta sequencing to assess whether each TCR beta V gene segment acted as functional or pseudogenic. Across around 400 genotyped donors of the cohort, an average of approximately 200,000 unique TCR beta nucleotide sequences per donor were sequenced, and 15% to 20% of those sequences were non-productive. The study was designed to test whether signatures of past pathogen exposure could be identified by cataloging public T cell receptors. Rather than drawing on any new phenotypic data, the later analysis identified candidate immune exposures from TCR beta sequences and the way those sequences occurred across donors. Typing coverage differed by locus: A, B, C, DRB1 and DQB1 were typed in roughly 620-640 donors, DQA1 in about 560, DPA1 in some 610, and DPB1 in about 450. Study-wide conclusions, independent of this receptor: Cytomegalovirus status was reported to be diagnosed by the classifier with high specificity and sensitivity in both the original and validation cohorts. Sequencing depth was assumed to be roughly uniform across donors in the presence/absence analyses, though that assumption may not hold. A later analysis reported that several top co-occurrence clusters appeared linked to parvovirus B19, influenza, CMV and Epstein-Barr virus. An earlier analysis of approximately 600 of the donors showed that most TCR beta V segments appeared in productive rearrangements either about 87% or about 30% of the time, which broadly matched IMGT annotations. A later analysis found that most CMV-associated TCR beta chains appeared HLA-restricted, with HLA associations seemingly driven largely by CMV exposure. In a later analysis, TCR association rates were found to vary across HLA loci, with the most associated TCRs seen for DRB1 alleles and the fewest for HLA-C alleles. In a later genetic analysis, a missense DCLRE1C variant was associated with V-gene and J-gene trimming of TCR beta chains, and the association was replicated in an independent cohort. For the cohort, immune exposure information was limited to CMV serostatus. The study listed around 160 TCR beta chains as associated with cytomegalovirus. Some IMGT-functional V segments, including TRBV6-2 and TRBV6-3, could not be distinguished by the 87-base-pair reads and were therefore excluded. Approximately 18 rarely observed V segments, including chromosome 9 orphons, were excluded from the earlier analysis of about 600 of the donors because counts were too low. At a false discovery rate of 0.05, a later analysis linked around 17,000 TCR beta sequences to specific HLA alleles. The authors suggested that the approach could potentially be extended to other disease states and immunological phenotypes. The cohort was sequenced for TCR beta chains only, and without alpha or paired-chain data the features that could be detected were limited. In a later genetic analysis, fewer N-insertions in productive TCRs were reported among donors in an Asian-associated ancestry cluster than the approximately 670-donor mean. In vitro tests confirmed that three of the cytomegalovirus-associated TCR beta chains recognize cytomegalovirus antigens. A cluster of highly shared sequence variants was judged likely to represent a technical artifact of the sequencing pipeline. When HLA alleles, especially DR and DQ, strongly co-occurred, attributing TCR associations to individual alleles was difficult. Compared with equally common non-associated chains, HLA-associated TCR beta chains in a later analysis were more clonally expanded and had lower generation probabilities. Across donors, most TCR sequences were observed very rarely, whereas some public TCRs were present in many individuals. Linkage disequilibrium might explain the correlated functional status among segregating V segments, but an unknown experimental factor could not be excluded. Because some donors lacked HLA typing at each locus, the association tests relied only on the typed subset. A further reported finding was that TCR beta sequences accurately predicted the HLA-A and HLA-B alleles for most subjects in the first cohort.

Library preparation was by the immunoSEQ multiplex PCR assay. A mixture of 60 forward primers for TCR Vbeta segments and 13 reverse primers for TCR Jbeta segments was used in the multiplex PCR. The CDR3 region of rearranged TCR beta genes was amplified from genomic DNA by a multiplex PCR assay. On the Illumina HiSeq System, the amplified TCR beta libraries were sequenced as 87-base-pair reads. In the authors' own workflow: A later analysis tallied around 82 million unique TCR beta chains across the 666 repertoires, and approximately 9.9 million of those chains were shared by two or more donors. Raw reads were error-corrected and collapsed into unique sequences by a nearest-neighbor algorithm in which closely related sequences were merged to remove PCR and sequencing errors. V, D and J gene segments were assigned by aligning CDR3 sequences to IMGT reference sequences. For a sequence to be retained, a match of at least six nucleotides to both a V gene segment and a J gene segment was required. Rearrangements were called productive when the CDR3 lacked stop codons and stayed in frame with V and J; all others were non-productive. CDR3 was defined by IMGT convention, running from the second conserved V-encoded cysteine to the conserved J-encoded phenylalanine. In an earlier analysis of roughly 580 of the donors, sequences lacking an unambiguous match to a single V gene segment were excluded. An earlier analysis of 500 to 600 of the donors classified V segments as functional when productive rearrangements were above 56.7% and as segregating when the standard deviation between donors was above 5%. A statistical classification framework was built to diagnose cytomegalovirus status from the catalog of TCR beta chain sequences. A later analysis assigned V and J genes by comparing TCR nucleotide sequences with IMGT/GENE-DB human TR gene sequences. The TCRdist pipeline was used in a later analysis to assign CDR3 sequences and most-parsimonious VDJ recombination scenarios. In a later analysis, each TCR beta chain was defined by its CDR3 amino acid sequence together with its V-gene family, and reads without a unique V-gene family were excluded. A later analysis removed several hundred highly shared, low-generation-probability nucleotide sequences to deal with suspected cross-contamination and a sequencing artifact. For each public chain, a later analysis derived a clonal expansion index from normalized ranks of inferred template counts within each repertoire. In a later analysis, generation probabilities were computed using a VDJ recombination model fitted to out-of-frame rearrangements, and the results were checked against IGoR. In a later analysis, hypergeometric tests were used to score TCR-TCR, TCR-HLA and TCR-CMV co-occurrence, with a repertoire-size bias correction applied to TCR pairs. In a later analysis, false discovery rates were estimated by permuting HLA or CMV assignments 20 times. In a later analysis, co-occurring TCRs were grouped using DBSCAN, with TCRdist sequence similarity added in when clustering inside HLA-allele-positive subsets. Repertoires with fewer than 30,000 or more than 120,000 public chains were left out of co-occurrence clustering, as were about five repertoires with anomalous nucleotide sharing. Imported from immuneACCESS, the table was reduced by TCRdb to in-frame sequences with V and J called. These copies leave out some clones; in studies compared against another copy, an unresolved V gene accounts for under half, and the cause of the remainder is not known. Clonal size and the V and J genes are those of that table, whereas D and trimming came from the DNA. The sample contains about 160,000 clones, almost 85% of them found a single time. Of the sample, 0.8% to 1.3% is held by the ten largest clones.

The cohort comprised around 700 healthy bone marrow donors. Cohort members were all nominally healthy when sampled, although unrecorded immune exposures were likely present. The donor tested CMV seronegative, placing the donor among the roughly 350 seronegative members of the cohort. Every donor gave a peripheral blood sample, and the peripheral blood mononuclear cells from that sample were used for TCR beta sequencing. Genomic DNA was extracted from the blood cell samples with the Qiagen DNeasy Blood Extraction Kit. This TCR was recovered from a man aged 25 to 40 in good health and CMV-seronegative. The chain couples TRBV7-9 to TRBJ2-7; 8 junctional bases match TRBD1. Source material: PBMCs. The CDR3 protein: CASRPDRGVYEQYF. In nucleotides, the sequence is TGTGCCAGCAGACCCGACAGGGGAGTCTACGAGCAGTACTTC.